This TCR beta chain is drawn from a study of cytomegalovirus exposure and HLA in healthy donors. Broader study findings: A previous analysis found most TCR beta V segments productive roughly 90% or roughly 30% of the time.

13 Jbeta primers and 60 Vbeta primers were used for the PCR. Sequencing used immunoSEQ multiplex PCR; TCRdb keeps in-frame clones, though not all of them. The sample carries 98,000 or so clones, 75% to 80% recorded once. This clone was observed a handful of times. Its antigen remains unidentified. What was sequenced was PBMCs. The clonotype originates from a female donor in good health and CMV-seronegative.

The CDR3 region has the DNA TGTGCCAGCAGCGGAATGATGGGTGGAGGTTCTTACATTCAGTACTTC. Translating gives CASSGMMGGGSYIQYF. The chain recombines TRBV11-1 with TRBJ2-4, with a possible D match to TRBD2 (5 bases). Trimming removed 5 bases at V and 8 bases at J, with 22 bases between. This CDR3 comprises 16 residues. Germline V CDR1 and CDR2: SGHAT, FQDESV (reference sequence).